These T cell receptor beta chains were read from a single sample in a study of shared clonotypes between healthy human individuals. The assay was immunoSEQ multiplex PCR, and TCRdb's table has in-frame clones only and misses some. The profile shows about 380,000 clones, just over 95% of them singletons. The specimen sequenced was memory CD8+ T cells sorted from blood. The receptors originated from a man between 25 and 39 years old in good health. CDR3s include the opening cysteine and the closing phenylalanine or tryptophan. D genes are given only for firm matches. Clone sizes are given selectively: once, few, many, or a class where the clone is expanded.

clone_size | j_call | d_call | v_call | cdr3_aa | cdr3_nt
. | TRBJ2-3 | . | TRBV7-2 | CASSLGQTRNTQYF | TGTGCCAGCAGCTTAGGCCAAACTAGGAATACGCAGTATTTT
. | TRBJ2-5 | . | TRBV4-2 | CASRSTLQETQYF | TGTGCCAGCAGATCGACTCTGCAAGAGACCCAGTACTTC
. | TRBJ2-1 | . | TRBV11-2 | CASSSLRGSFNEQFF | TGTGCCAGCAGCTCCCTCAGAGGGAGCTTCAATGAGCAGTTCTTC
. | TRBJ2-5 | . | TRBV9 | CASSVEGRQGETQYF | TGTGCCAGCAGCGTAGAAGGCCGTCAGGGAGAGACCCAGTACTTC
once | TRBJ2-3 | . | TRBV7-2 | CASSLQGGDTQYF | TGTGCCAGCAGCTTACAGGGGGGGGATACGCAGTATTTT
. | TRBJ2-7 | . | TRBV5-1 | CASTAGYEQYF | TGCGCCAGCACCGCGGGGTACGAGCAGTACTTC
. | TRBJ2-5 | . | TRBV18 | CASSPPYKTGLQETQYF | TGTGCCAGCTCACCACCCTACAAGACAGGCCTACAAGAGACCCAGTACTTC
once | TRBJ2-1 | . | TRBV30 | CASDGSSYNEQFF | TGTGCCTCCGACGGCAGCTCCTACAATGAGCAGTTCTTC
. | TRBJ2-3 | . | TRBV10-3 | CAISGDRFTDTQYF | TGTGCCATCAGCGGAGACAGGTTCACAGATACGCAGTATTTT
. | TRBJ1-2 | . | TRBV30 | CAWSIQQGLNYGYTF | TGTGCCTGGAGTATACAACAGGGATTAAACTATGGCTACACCTTC
. | TRBJ2-5 | TRBD1 | TRBV5-1 | CASSLAGGRETQYF | TGCGCCAGCAGCTTGGCAGGGGGCAGAGAGACCCAGTACTTC
. | TRBJ2-7 | TRBD2 | TRBV18 | CASSPASGGYEQYF | TGTGCCAGCTCACCGGCGTCGGGGGGCTACGAGCAGTACTTC
few | TRBJ1-5 | . | TRBV7-9 | CASSLQGNQPQHF | TGTGCCAGCAGCTTACAGGGCAATCAGCCCCAGCATTTT
. | TRBJ2-2 | TRBD2 | TRBV5-4 | CASTGASGSWNTGELFF | TGTGCCAGCACCGGGGCTAGCGGGAGCTGGAACACCGGGGAGCTGTTTTTT
. | TRBJ1-2 | . | TRBV5-4 | CASSFGANGYTF | TGTGCCAGCAGCTTCGGGGCTAATGGCTACACCTTC
. | TRBJ1-1 | . | TRBV5-8 | CASSFEGLLNTEAFF | TGTGCCAGCAGCTTTGAAGGACTCCTGAACACTGAAGCTTTCTTT
. | TRBJ2-7 | . | TRBV18 | CASSTYGDPSYEDEQYF | TGTGCCAGCTCAACCTACGGGGACCCCAGTTATGAGGACGAGCAGTACTTC
. | TRBJ2-2 | . | TRBV9 | CASSPAGIYTGELFF | TGTGCCAGCAGTCCTGCCGGGATTTACACCGGGGAGCTGTTTTTT
. | TRBJ2-7 | . | TRBV10-1 | CASSDKGAYEQYF | TGCGCCAGCAGTGATAAGGGCGCCTACGAGCAGTACTTC
. | TRBJ2-3 | . | TRBV5-1 | CASSLETSTDTQYF | TGCGCCAGCAGCTTGGAAACGAGCACAGATACGCAGTATTTT
. | TRBJ2-7 | . | TRBV6-5 | CASSYSGGSYEQYF | TGTGCCAGCAGTTACTCCGGGGGCAGCTACGAGCAGTACTTC
. | TRBJ2-1 | TRBD2 | TRBV6-4 | CASIGTSGRAHLLRRNEQFF | TGTGCCAGCATTGGGACTAGCGGGAGGGCCCACTTATTAAGGCGAAATGAGCAGTTCTTC
. | TRBJ2-3 | . | TRBV27 | CASSLGVTDTQYF | TGTGCCAGCAGTTTAGGAGTCACAGATACGCAGTATTTT
. | TRBJ1-2 | . | TRBV6-5 | CASSYSDNYGYTF | TGTGCCAGCAGTTACTCGGACAACTATGGCTACACCTTC
. | TRBJ2-1 | . | TRBV6-6 | CASKRAYNEQFF | TGTGCCAGTAAGAGGGCCTACAATGAGCAGTTCTTC
. | TRBJ2-3 | TRBD2 | TRBV4-2 | CASSQAAGGASTDTQYF | TGTGCCAGCAGCCAAGCAGCGGGAGGGGCCAGCACAGATACGCAGTATTTT
. | TRBJ2-5 | TRBD2 | TRBV28 | CASSLGLAGVKETQYF | TGTGCCAGCAGTCTCGGACTAGCGGGAGTCAAAGAGACCCAGTACTTC
. | TRBJ2-7 | . | TRBV6-6 | CASSYFEGGGPGEQYF | TGTGCCAGCAGTTACTTCGAAGGGGGGGGACCGGGGGAGCAGTACTTC
. | TRBJ2-2 | . | TRBV5-1 | CASKDSNTGELFF | TGCGCCAGCAAGGACTCGAACACCGGGGAGCTGTTTTTT
. | TRBJ2-7 | . | TRBV6-1 | CASSGSRDYEQYF | TGTGCCAGCAGTGGAAGTCGGGACTACGAGCAGTACTTC
. | TRBJ2-7 | TRBD1 | TRBV9 | CASSPHPRDRGTYEQYF | TGTGCCAGCAGCCCTCACCCTCGGGACAGGGGTACCTACGAGCAGTACTTC
. | TRBJ2-7 | TRBD2 | TRBV18 | CASSTLAGTHEQYF | TGTGCCAGCTCAACACTAGCGGGAACCCACGAGCAGTACTTC
. | TRBJ2-7 | TRBD2 | TRBV5-1 | CASSSVGLAAYEQYF | TGCGCCAGCAGCTCGGTAGGACTAGCGGCCTACGAGCAGTACTTC
. | TRBJ1-5 | . | TRBV6-1 | CASRETADSWSSQHF | TGTGCCAGCAGGGAGACAGCCGATTCCTGGTCGTCCCAGCATTTT
. | TRBJ1-3 | . | TRBV5-1 | CASSLGGYWGNTIYF | TGCGCCAGCAGCTTAGGAGGGTATTGGGGAAACACCATATATTTT
. | TRBJ2-7 | TRBD1 | TRBV15 | CATSKDRGLYEQYF | TGTGCCACCAGCAAGGACAGGGGGCTCTACGAGCAGTACTTC
. | TRBJ2-1 | . | TRBV5-8 | CASSYPGLVVHEQFF | TGTGCCAGCAGCTACCCCGGCCTAGTGGTACATGAGCAGTTCTTC
. | TRBJ2-7 | . | TRBV6-1 | CASSPGTFYEQYF | TGTGCCAGCAGTCCCGGGACTTTCTACGAGCAGTACTTC
. | TRBJ2-3 | . | TRBV6-1 | CATRTSTDTQYF | TGTGCCACTCGGACAAGCACAGATACGCAGTATTTT
. | TRBJ2-7 | . | TRBV4-1 | CASSQPRASYEQYF | TGCGCCAGCAGCCAACCGCGTGCTTCCTACGAGCAGTACTTC
. | TRBJ2-1 | . | TRBV18 | CASSPPGQLPYNEQFF | TGTGCCAGCTCACCACCAGGGCAGTTACCTTACAATGAGCAGTTCTTC
. | TRBJ2-1 | TRBD2 | TRBV11-1 | CASSLAGTGLANEQFF | TGTGCCAGCAGCTTAGCGGGCACGGGACTAGCCAATGAGCAGTTCTTC
. | TRBJ1-6 | TRBD1 | TRBV10-3 | CAINAGTANSPLHF | TGTGCCATCAATGCCGGGACAGCCAATTCACCCCTCCACTTT
. | TRBJ1-2 | . | TRBV9 | CASSSLGNYGYTF | TGTGCCAGCAGCTCCCTAGGGAACTATGGCTACACCTTC
. | TRBJ2-2 | . | TRBV2 | CASSVRRGGTGELFF | TGTGCCAGCAGTGTGCGGAGGGGGGGCACCGGGGAGCTGTTTTTT
. | TRBJ2-4 | TRBD2 | TRBV6-6 | CASSLQGGENIQYF | TGTGCCAGCAGCCTCCAGGGAGGGGAAAACATTCAGTACTTC
. | TRBJ2-7 | . | TRBV7-9 | CASSPTLGYEQYF | TGTGCCAGCAGCCCCACTCTCGGCTACGAGCAGTACTTC
. | TRBJ2-1 | . | TRBV5-4 | CASSGQFNEQFF | TGTGCCAGTTCGGGACAATTCAATGAGCAGTTCTTC
once | TRBJ1-4 | TRBD1 | TRBV7-9 | CASSFTRGGEKLFF | TGTGCCAGCAGCTTTACCAGGGGGGGTGAAAAACTGTTTTTT